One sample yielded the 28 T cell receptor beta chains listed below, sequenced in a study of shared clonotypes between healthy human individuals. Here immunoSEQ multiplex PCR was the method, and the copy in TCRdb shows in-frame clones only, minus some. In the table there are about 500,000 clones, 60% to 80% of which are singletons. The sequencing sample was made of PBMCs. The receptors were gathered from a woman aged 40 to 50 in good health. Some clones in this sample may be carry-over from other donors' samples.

CDR3 DNA sequence: TGTGCCAGAAGCTTGTCGGCCCTAACAGACGCTAGGGATGAGCAGTTCTTC. Encoded protein: CARSLSALTDARDEQFF. J is TRBJ2-1 and V is TRBV5-3; D is unresolved. TRBV5-3 is classed as an ORF, of uncertain function. Trimming removed 1 base at V and 8 bases at J, with 22 bases between. The CDR3 loop spans 17 amino acids.

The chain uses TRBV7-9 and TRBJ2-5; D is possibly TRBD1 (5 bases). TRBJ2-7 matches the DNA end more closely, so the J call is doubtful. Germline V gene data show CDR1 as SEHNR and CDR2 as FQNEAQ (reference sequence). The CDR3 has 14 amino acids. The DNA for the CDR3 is TGTGCCAGCAGCTTAATAGCAGGGTCCTACGAGCAGTACTTC. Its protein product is CASSLIAGSYEQYF.

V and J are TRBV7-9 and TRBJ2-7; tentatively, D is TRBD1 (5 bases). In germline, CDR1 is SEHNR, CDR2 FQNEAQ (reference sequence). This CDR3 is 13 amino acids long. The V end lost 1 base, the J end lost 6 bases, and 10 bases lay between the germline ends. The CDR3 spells CASSLEGRGEQYF. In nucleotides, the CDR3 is TGTGCCAGCAGCTTAGAGGGTAGGGGCGAGCAGTACTTC.

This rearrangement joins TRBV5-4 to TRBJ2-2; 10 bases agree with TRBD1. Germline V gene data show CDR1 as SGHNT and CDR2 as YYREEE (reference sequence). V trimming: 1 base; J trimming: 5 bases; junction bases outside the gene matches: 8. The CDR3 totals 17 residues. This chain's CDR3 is CASSLTPGQGWTGELFF. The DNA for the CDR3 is TGTGCCAGCAGCTTGACTCCGGGACAGGGGTGGACCGGGGAGCTGTTTTTT. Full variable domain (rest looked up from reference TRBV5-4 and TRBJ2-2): ETGVTQSPTHLIKTRGQQVTLRCSSQSGHNTVSWYQQALGQGPQFIFQYYREEENGRGNFPPRFSGLQFPNYSSELNVNALELDDSALYLCASSLTPGQGWTGELFFGEGSRLTVL.

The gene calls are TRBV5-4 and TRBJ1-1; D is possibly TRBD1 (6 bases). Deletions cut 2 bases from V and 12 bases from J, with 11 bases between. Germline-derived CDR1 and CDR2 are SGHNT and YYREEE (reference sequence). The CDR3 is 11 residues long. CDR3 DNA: TGTGCCAGCAGCTTACAGGGTGTAACTTTCTTT. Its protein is CASSLQGVTFF.

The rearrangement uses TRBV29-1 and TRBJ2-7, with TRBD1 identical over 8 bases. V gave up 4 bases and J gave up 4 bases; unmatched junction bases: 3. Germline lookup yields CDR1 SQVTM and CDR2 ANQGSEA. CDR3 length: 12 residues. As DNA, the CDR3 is TGCAGCGTTGGGACAGGGTTGTACGAGCAGTACTTC. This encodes CSVGTGLYEQYF.

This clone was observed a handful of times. The DNA for the CDR3 is TGCGCCAGCAGCCGAGCTAGCGGGAGCGTGGTTGAGCAGTTCTTC. This translates into CASSRASGSVVEQFF. V is TRBV5-1 and J is TRBJ2-1; 10 bases align to TRBD2. The CDR3 sequence is 15 residues long. CDR1 is SGHRS, CDR2 YFSETQ, per germline. V gave up 4 bases and J gave up 9 bases; unmatched junction bases: 10.

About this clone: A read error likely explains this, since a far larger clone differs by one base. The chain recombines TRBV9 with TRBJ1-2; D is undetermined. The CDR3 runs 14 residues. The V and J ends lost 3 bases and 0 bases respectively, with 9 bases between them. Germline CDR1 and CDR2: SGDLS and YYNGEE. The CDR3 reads CASSDLTANYGYTF. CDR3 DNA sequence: TGTGCCAGCAGCGACCTAACAGCTAACTATGGCTACACCTTC.

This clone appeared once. The chain's CDR3 is CASSWTGTGDQPQHF. The CDR3 DNA reads TGCGCCAGCAGCTGGACCGGGACAGGGGATCAGCCCCAGCATTTT. The V gene is TRBV5-1, the J gene TRBJ1-5; 10 bases align to TRBD1. Germline V gives CDR1 SGHRS, CDR2 YFSETQ. V dropped 3 bases and J dropped 5; count of bases not matched to a gene: 5. The CDR3 length is 15 residues.

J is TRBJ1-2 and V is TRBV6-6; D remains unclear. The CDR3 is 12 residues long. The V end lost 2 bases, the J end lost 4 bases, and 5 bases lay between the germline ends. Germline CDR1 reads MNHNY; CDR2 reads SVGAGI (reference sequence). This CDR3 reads CASSYRAYGYTF. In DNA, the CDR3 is TGTGCCAGCAGTTACCGGGCCTATGGCTACACCTTC.

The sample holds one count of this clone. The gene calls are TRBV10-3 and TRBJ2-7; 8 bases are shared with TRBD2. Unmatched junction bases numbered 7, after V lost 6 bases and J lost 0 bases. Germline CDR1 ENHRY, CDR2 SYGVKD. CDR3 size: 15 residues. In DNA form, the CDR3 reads TGTGCCATCAGAGGGGGACTAGGGTCCTCCTACGAGCAGTACTTC. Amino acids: CAIRGGLGSSYEQYF.

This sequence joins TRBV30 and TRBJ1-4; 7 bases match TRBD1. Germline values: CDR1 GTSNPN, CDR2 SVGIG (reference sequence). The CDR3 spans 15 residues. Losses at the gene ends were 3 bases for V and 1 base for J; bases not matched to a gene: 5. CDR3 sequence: CAWSRTGLTNEKLFF. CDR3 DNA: TGTGCCTGGAGCCGGACAGGCCTAACTAATGAAAAACTGTTTTTT.

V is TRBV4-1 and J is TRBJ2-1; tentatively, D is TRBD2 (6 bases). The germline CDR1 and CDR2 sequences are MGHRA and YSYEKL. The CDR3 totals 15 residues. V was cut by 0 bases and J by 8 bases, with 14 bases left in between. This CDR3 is CASSQDPGWGDEQFF. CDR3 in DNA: TGCGCCAGCAGCCAAGATCCTGGGTGGGGGGATGAGCAGTTCTTC.

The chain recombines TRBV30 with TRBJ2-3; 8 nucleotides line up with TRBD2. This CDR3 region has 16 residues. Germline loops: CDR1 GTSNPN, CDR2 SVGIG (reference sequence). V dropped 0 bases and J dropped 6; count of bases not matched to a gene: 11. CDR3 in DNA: TGTGCCTGGAGTGTTACGGGAGCGGGAGCGGGGGATACGCAGTATTTT. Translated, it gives CAWSVTGAGAGDTQYF.

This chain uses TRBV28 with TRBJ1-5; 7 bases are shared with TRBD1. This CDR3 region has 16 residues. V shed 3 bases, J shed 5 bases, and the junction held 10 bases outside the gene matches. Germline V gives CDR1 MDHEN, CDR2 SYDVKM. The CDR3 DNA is TGTGCCAGCAGTTTCCCCCAGGCAGGGGGGTATCAGCCCCAGCATTTT. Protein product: CASSFPQAGGYQPQHF.

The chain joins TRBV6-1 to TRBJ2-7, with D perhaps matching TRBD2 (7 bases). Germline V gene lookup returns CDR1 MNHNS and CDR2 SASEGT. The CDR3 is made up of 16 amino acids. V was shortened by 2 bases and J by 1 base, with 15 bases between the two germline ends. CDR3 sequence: CASSERRGQWSYEQYF. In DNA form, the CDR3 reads TGTGCCAGCAGTGAACGGCGGGGGCAATGGTCCTACGAGCAGTACTTC.

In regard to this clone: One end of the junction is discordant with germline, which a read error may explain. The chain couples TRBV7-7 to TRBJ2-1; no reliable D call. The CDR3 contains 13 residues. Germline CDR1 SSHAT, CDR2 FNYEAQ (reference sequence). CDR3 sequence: CASSPTPYNEQFF. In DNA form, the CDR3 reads TGTGCTAGCAGCCCCACCCCTTACAATGAGCAGTTCTTC.

Here the CDR3 DNA reads TGTGCCACCAGCAACACCCTAGGAACAACGTACGAGCAGTACTTC. It yields the protein CATSNTLGTTYEQYF. This chain links TRBV15 with TRBJ2-7; D remains ambiguous. The CDR3 length is 15 residues. Trimming pared 4 bases from V and 4 bases from J, leaving 17 bases between. CDR1 and CDR2 from the germline V gene are LNHNV and YYDKDF (reference sequence).

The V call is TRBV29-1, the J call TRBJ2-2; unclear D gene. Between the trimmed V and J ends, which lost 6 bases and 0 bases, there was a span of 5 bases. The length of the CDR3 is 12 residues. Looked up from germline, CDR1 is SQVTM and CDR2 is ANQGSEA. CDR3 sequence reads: CSVGANTGELFF. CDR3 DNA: TGCAGCGTCGGAGCGAACACCGGGGAGCTGTTTTTT.

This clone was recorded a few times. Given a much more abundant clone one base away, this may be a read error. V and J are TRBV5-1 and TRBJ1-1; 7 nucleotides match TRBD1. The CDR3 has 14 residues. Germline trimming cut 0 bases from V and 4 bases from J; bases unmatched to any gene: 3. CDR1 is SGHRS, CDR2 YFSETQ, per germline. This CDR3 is CASSLETGTTEAFF. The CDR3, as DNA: TGCGCCAGCAGCTTGGAGACAGGGACCACTGAAGCTTTCTTT.

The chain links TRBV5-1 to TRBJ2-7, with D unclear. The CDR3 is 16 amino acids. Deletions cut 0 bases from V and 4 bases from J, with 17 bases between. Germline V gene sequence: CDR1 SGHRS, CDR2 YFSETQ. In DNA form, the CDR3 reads TGCGCCAGCAGCTTGGATGGCATGCCCCTGAGGTACGAGCAGTACTTC. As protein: CASSLDGMPLRYEQYF.

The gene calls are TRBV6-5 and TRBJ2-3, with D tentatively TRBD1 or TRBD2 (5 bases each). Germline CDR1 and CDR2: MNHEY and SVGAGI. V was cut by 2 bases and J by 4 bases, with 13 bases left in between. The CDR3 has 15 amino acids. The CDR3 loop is CASSYRGGDADTQYF. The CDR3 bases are TGTGCCAGCAGTTACCGGGGTGGGGACGCAGATACGCAGTATTTT.

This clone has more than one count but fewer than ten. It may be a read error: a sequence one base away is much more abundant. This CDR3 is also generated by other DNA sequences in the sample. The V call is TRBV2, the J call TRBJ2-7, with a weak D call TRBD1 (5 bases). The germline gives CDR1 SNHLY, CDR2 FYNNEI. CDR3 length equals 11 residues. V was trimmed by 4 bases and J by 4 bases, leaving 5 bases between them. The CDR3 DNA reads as TGTGCCAGCAGTGGACAGTACGAGCAGTACTTC. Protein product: CASSGQYEQYF. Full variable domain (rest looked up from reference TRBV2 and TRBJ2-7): EPEVTQTPSHQVTQMGQEVILRCVPISNHLYFYWYRQILGQKVEFLVSFYNNEISEKSEIFDDQFSVERPDGSNFTLKIRSTKLEDSAMYFCASSGQYEQYFGPGTRLTVT.

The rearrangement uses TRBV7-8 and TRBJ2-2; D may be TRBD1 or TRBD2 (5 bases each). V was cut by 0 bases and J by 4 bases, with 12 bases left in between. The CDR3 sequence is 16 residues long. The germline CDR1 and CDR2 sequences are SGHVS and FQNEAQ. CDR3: CASSLALGPRTGELFF. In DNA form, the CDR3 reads TGTGCCAGCAGCTTAGCATTGGGACCCCGCACCGGGGAGCTGTTTTTT.

The CDR3 sequence is CASSQGRGVTETQYF. For the CDR3, the DNA is TGCGCCAGCAGCCAAGGCAGGGGGGTTACGGAGACCCAGTACTTC. The rearrangement links TRBV4-3 to TRBJ2-5; TRBD1 might be the D (7 bases). The germline gives CDR1 LGHNA, CDR2 YSLEER. The CDR3 has 15 amino acids. V was shortened by 1 base and J by 5 bases, with 14 bases between the two germline ends.

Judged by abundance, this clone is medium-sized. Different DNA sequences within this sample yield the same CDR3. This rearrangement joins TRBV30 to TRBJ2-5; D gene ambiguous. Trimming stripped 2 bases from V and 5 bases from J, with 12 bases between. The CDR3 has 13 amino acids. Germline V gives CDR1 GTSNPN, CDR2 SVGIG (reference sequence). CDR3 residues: CAWSHGSRETQYF. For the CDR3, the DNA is TGTGCCTGGAGTCACGGCAGTCGGGAGACCCAGTACTTC.

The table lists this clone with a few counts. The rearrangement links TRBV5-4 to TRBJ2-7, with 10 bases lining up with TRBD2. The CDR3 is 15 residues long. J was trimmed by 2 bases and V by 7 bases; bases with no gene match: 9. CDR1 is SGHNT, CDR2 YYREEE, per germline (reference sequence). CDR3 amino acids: CASGGRTSGPYEQYF. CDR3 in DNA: TGTGCCAGCGGGGGAAGGACTAGCGGCCCCTACGAGCAGTACTTC.

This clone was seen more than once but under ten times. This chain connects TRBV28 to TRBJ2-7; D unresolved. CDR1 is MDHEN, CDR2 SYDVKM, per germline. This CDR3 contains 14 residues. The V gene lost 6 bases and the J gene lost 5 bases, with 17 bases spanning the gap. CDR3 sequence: CASSFVFGSNEQYF. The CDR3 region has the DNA TGTGCCAGCAGCTTCGTCTTTGGGTCAAACGAGCAGTACTTC.